The 14 T cell receptor beta chains presented below share a single source sample, sequenced in a study of T cell repertoires in cytomegalovirus infection (dated 2019 in TCRdb). Their target antigens are unknown. Instrument used: Illumina HiSeq 1500. In-frame beta chains were kept once TCRdb had trimmed the public reads at Q25 with fastp and called clones with MiXCR. Records with the same CDR3 protein are collapsed into one entry carrying the most frequent genes and DNA. The sample has 640,000 or so distinct CDR3 sequences on record, around 35% of them singletons. Around a sixth of the sample comes from the top ten. The treatment or condition tag for this specimen amounts to: in vitro stimulation with specific CMV peptide epitopes to enrich CMV-specific T cells. Sample: cultured PBMCs, taken from culture after CMV antigen stimulation. The source of these receptors is a human donor in good health (CMV status not recorded). Some clones in this sample may be carry-over from other donors' samples.

At least ten counts were recorded for this clonotype. This chain uses TRBV7-2 with TRBJ2-7, with D maybe TRBD2 (6 bases). CDR1 and CDR2 from the germline V gene are SGHTA and FQGNSA. With 1 base removed from V and 0 bases from J, the gap between germline ends came to 10 bases. The CDR3 contains 15 residues. CDR3 in DNA: TGTGCCAGCAGCTTAGGGCCGGACTACTCCTACGAGCAGTACTTC. It specifies CASSLGPDYSYEQYF.

The J gene is TRBJ2-7, the V gene TRBV20-1; D could derive from TRBD1 or TRBD2 (7 bases each). Trimming removed 5 bases at V and 5 bases at J, with 31 bases between. Looked up from germline, CDR1 is DFQATT and CDR2 is SNEGSKA (reference sequence). The CDR3 has 18 residues. The CDR3 DNA reads as TGCAGTGCTGATGCGAATAGAGGGGGGGGACCAGGGGGGAACGAGCAGTACTTC. Translated, it gives CSADANRGGGPGGNEQYF.

The rearrangement links TRBV12-3 or TRBV12-4 to TRBJ1-1; no definite D call. The germline V and J ends were trimmed by 7 bases and 1 base, with 7 bases remaining between them. The CDR3 is 12 amino acids. The CDR3 sequence: CASTTRNTEAFF. In DNA form, the CDR3 reads TGTGCCAGCACCACCCGGAACACTGAAGCTTTCTTT.

As to this clonotype: One end of the junction is discordant with germline, which a read error may explain. The rearrangement links TRBV7-2 to TRBJ2-3, with 11 positions matching TRBD2. This CDR3 is built from 13 residues. Per the germline V gene, CDR1 is SGHTA and CDR2 is FQGNSA. The CDR3 DNA reads as TGTGCCAGCAGCTCCGCCAGGGCTAGCGGGAGGACTTTT. It translates to CASSSARASGRTF.

This clonotype was detected ten times or more. In DNA, the CDR3 is TGTGCCAGCAGCTTAGCCTCCACCTCCCACTATGGCTACACCTTC. It encodes CASSLASTSHYGYTF. The rearrangement links TRBV7-2 to TRBJ1-2; D remains ambiguous. The V end lost 0 bases, the J end lost 3 bases, and 11 bases lay between the germline ends. The CDR3 is made up of 15 amino acids. Germline CDR1 and CDR2: SGHTA and FQGNSA.

A few counts support this clonotype. This chain connects TRBV12-3 or TRBV12-4 to TRBJ2-5; the D gene is possibly TRBD2 (5 bases). This CDR3 has 14 amino acids. V was shortened by 6 bases and J by 3 bases, with 14 bases between the two germline ends. CDR3 amino acids: CASRPTRGKETQYF. The CDR3 nucleotides are TGTGCCAGCAGACCGACTCGAGGGAAAGAGACCCAGTACTTC.

CDR3: CSARNYLRDRGVKGYNEQFF. CDR3 bases: TGCAGTGCTAGGAACTATTTAAGGGATAGGGGGGTGAAGGGGTACAATGAGCAGTTCTTC. V usage is TRBV20-1 and J usage is TRBJ2-1; the D call may be TRBD1 or TRBD2 (6 bases each). CDR3 length: 20 amino acids. CDR1 is DFQATT and CDR2 is SNEGSKA in the germline V gene (reference sequence). Trimming stripped 3 bases from V and 4 bases from J, with 31 bases between.

The chain has TRBV6-5 and TRBJ2-7, with TRBD2 as a possible D gene (7 bases). V lost 0 bases to trimming and J lost 6 bases, with 9 bases between them. Germline V gene data show CDR1 as MNHEY and CDR2 as SVGAGI. The CDR3 has 13 residues. The CDR3 reads CASSYSGGLEQYF. As DNA, the CDR3 is TGTGCCAGCAGTTACTCCGGGGGGCTCGAGCAGTACTTC.

The V gene is TRBV29-1, the J gene TRBJ1-5, with D possibly TRBD1 on 5 matching bases. The CDR3 is made up of 12 amino acids. Germline loops: CDR1 SQVTM, CDR2 ANQGSEA. V was cut by 4 bases and J by 9 bases, with 13 bases left in between. CDR3 protein: CSVVTGGSPQHF. As DNA, the CDR3 is TGCAGCGTTGTCACAGGAGGATCGCCCCAGCATTTT.

The V and J genes are TRBV7-2 and TRBJ2-1; 7 nucleotides match TRBD2. The V gene's germline CDR1 is SGHTA and CDR2 FQGNSA. After removal of 2 bases from V and 0 bases from J, the junction contained 1 base not matched to a gene. This CDR3 contains 15 residues. The CDR3, as DNA: TGTGCCAGCAGCTTAAGCGGGATCTCCTACAATGAGCAGTTCTTC. Translated: CASSLSGISYNEQFF.

The chain carries TRBV10-3 and TRBJ2-5, with 8 nucleotides matching TRBD2. The ends lost 7 bases at V and 2 bases at J; junction bases unmatched: 6. There are 14 residues in the CDR3. Germline V gives CDR1 ENHRY, CDR2 SYGVKD. In nucleotides, the CDR3 is TGTGCCATCATGGCGGGAGGTCCACAAGAGACCCAGTACTTC. It translates to CAIMAGGPQETQYF.

The chain links TRBV19 to TRBJ1-5; possibly TRBD1 for D (6 bases). Looked up from germline, CDR1 is LNHDA and CDR2 is SQIVND (reference sequence). The CDR3 has 12 amino acids. V shed 4 bases and J shed 10 bases, with 11 bases lying between them. The CDR3, as DNA: TGTGCCAGTAGTACCAGGGGAGGACCCCAGCATTTT. Protein sequence: CASSTRGGPQHF.

The CDR3 DNA reads as TGTGCCAGCAGTTGGCTAGCGGGGAACCACGGGGAGCTGTTTTTT. This translates into CASSWLAGNHGELFF. V usage is TRBV6-1 and J usage is TRBJ2-2; TRBD2 agrees at 9 bases. This CDR3 comprises 15 residues. Germline CDR1 reads MNHNS; CDR2 reads SASEGT. The V gene end was trimmed by 5 bases and the J gene end by 7 bases; junction bases not matched to a gene: 8.

This clonotype was seen just once. Since no conserved phenylalanine or tryptophan closes the CDR3, a read error is the likely cause. No DNA is shown, since the ends of the CDR3 on it are uncertain; the CDR3 is the one TCRdb lists. The chain uses TRBV6-1 and TRBJ1-1; the D segment call TRBD1 is taken from the table without a DNA check. Both ends counted, the CDR3 spans 13 residues. Germline CDR1 is MNHNS and CDR2 is SASEGT. CDR3 in amino acids: CSSSYAVGAACFC.